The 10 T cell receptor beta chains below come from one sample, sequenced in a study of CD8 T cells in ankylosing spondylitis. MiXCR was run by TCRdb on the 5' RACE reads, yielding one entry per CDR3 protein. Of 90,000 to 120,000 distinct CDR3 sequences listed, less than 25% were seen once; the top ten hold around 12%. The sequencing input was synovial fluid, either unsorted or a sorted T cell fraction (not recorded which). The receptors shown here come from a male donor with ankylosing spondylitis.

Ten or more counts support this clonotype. CDR3 nucleotides: TGTGCCAGCAGCCAAGTCGCCGGGGGCAATCAGCCCCAGCATTTT. This translates into CASSQVAGGNQPQHF. V gene TRBV3-1 combines with J gene TRBJ1-5, with no clear D. The CDR3 length is 15 residues. CDR1 is LGHDT, CDR2 YNNKEL, per germline (reference sequence). The V end was cut by 1 base, the J end by 2 bases, with 9 bases between.

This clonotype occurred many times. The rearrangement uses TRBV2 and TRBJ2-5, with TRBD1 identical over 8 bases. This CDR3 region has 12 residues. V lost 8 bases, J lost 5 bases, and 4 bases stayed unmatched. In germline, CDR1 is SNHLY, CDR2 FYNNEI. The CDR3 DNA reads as TGTGCCAGCCAGGGGGCCGGGGAGACCCAGTACTTC. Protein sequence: CASQGAGETQYF.

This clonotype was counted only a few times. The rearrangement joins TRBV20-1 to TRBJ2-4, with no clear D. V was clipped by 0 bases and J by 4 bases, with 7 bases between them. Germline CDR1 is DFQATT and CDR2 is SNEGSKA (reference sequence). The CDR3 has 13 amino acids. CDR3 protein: CSAREVGKNIQYF. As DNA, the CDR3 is TGCAGTGCTAGAGAGGTTGGGAAAAACATTCAGTACTTC.

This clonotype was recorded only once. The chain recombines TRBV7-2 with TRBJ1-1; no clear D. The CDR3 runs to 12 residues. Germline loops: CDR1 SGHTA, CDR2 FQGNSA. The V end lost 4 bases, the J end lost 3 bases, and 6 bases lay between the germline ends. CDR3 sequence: CASSYRDTEAFF. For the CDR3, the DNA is TGTGCCAGCAGCTACCGGGACACTGAAGCTTTCTTT.

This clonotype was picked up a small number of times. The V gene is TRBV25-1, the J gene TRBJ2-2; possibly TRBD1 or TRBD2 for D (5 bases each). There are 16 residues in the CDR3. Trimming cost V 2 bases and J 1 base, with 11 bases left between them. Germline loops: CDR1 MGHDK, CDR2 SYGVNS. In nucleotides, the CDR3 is TGTGCCAGCAGTGAACAGGGACGGCGGAACACCGGGGAGCTGTTTTTT. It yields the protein CASSEQGRRNTGELFF. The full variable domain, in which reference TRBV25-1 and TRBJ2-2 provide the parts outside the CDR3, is EADIYQTPRYLVIGTGKKITLECSQTMGHDKMYWYQQDPGMELHLIHYSYGVNSTEKGDLSSESTVSRIRTEHFPLTLESARPSHTSQYLCASSEQGRRNTGELFFGEGSRLTVL.

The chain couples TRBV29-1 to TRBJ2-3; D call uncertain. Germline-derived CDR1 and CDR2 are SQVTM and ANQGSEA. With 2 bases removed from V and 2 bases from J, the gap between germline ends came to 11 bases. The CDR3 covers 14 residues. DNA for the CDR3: TGCAGCGTTGAACACATCTGGATCACAGATACGCAGTATTTT. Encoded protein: CSVEHIWITDTQYF.

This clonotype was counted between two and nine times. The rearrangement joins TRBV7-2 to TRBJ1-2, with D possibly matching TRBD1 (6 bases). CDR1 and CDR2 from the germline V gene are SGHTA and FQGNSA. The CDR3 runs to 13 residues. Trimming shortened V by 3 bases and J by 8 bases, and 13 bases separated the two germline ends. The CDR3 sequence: CASSFIQGGGYTF. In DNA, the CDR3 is TGTGCCAGCAGCTTTATACAGGGAGGCGGCTACACCTTC.

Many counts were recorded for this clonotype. Written as DNA, the CDR3 is TGTGCCACCAGTGACCCCCCGCTTGGCGGGGAGCTGTTTTTT. It encodes CATSDPPLGGELFF. The V and J genes are TRBV24-1 and TRBJ2-2, with D unclear. This CDR3 contains 14 residues. Germline values: CDR1 KGHDR, CDR2 SFDVKD. V was clipped by 4 bases and J by 7 bases, with 12 bases between them.

The CDR3 loop reads CASSPSMGRQSTDTQYF. The CDR3 bases are TGCGCCAGCAGTCCTTCGATGGGGCGGCAAAGCACAGATACGCAGTATTTT. The rearrangement joins TRBV10-1 to TRBJ2-3; a weak D match, TRBD1 (5 bases). V dropped 5 bases and J dropped 0 bases, with 18 bases sitting between them. Germline CDR1 and CDR2: WNHNN and SYGVQD (reference sequence). The CDR3 length is 17 residues.

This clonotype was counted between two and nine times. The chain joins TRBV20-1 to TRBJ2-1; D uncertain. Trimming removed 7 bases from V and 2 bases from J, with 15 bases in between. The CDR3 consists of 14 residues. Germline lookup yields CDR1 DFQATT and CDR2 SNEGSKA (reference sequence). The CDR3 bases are TGCAGTGTTACGTGGCGCCAGCCCTACAATGAGCAGTTCTTC. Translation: CSVTWRQPYNEQFF.